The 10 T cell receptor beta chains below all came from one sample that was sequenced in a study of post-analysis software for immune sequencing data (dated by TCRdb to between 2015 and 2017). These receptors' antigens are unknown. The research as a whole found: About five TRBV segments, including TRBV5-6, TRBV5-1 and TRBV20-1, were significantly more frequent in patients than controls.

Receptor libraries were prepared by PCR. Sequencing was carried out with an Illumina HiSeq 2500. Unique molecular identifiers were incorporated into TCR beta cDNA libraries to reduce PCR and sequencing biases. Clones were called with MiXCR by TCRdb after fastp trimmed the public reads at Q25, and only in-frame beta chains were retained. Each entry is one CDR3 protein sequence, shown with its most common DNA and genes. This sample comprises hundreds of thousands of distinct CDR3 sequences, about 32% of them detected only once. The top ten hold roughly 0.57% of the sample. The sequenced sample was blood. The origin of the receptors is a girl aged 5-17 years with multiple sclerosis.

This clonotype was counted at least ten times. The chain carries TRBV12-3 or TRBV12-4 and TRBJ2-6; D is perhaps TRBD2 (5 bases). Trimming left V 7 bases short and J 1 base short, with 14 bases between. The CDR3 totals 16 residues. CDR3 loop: CASTRFQRSGANVLTF. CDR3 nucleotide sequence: TGTGCCAGCACCCGGTTCCAGCGGTCTGGGGCCAACGTCCTGACTTTC.

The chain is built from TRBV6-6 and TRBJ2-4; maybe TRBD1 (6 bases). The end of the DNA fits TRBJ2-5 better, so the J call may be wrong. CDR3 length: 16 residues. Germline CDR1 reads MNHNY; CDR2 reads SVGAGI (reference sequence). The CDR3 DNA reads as TGTGCCAGCAGTTTAAGCCTCGCCAGGGGTGAAGAGACCCAGTACTTC. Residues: CASSLSLARGEETQYF.

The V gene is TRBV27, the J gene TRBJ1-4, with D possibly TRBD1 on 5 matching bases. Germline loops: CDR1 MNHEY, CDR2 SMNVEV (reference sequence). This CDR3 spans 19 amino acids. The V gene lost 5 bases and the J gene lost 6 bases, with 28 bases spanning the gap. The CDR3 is CASSPRRSRQLKAHEKLFF. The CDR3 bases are TGTGCCAGCAGTCCCCGAAGATCTAGACAGCTCAAGGCCCATGAAAAACTGTTTTTT.

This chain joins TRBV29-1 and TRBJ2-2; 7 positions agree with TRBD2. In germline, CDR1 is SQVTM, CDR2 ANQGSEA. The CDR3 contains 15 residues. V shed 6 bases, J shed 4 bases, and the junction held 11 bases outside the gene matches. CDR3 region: CSVATLASGTGELFF. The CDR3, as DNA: TGCAGCGTAGCCACGCTGGCTAGCGGCACCGGGGAGCTGTTTTTT.

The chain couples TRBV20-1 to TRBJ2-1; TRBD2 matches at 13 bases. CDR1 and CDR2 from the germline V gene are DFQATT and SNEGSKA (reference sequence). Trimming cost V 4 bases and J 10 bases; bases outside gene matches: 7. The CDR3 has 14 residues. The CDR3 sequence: CSAIGTSGAWEQFF. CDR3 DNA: TGCAGTGCTATTGGGACTAGCGGGGCCTGGGAGCAGTTCTTC.

DNA of the CDR3: TGTGCCACCAGCAGAGAGGGGGTAGCCGCAGAGACCCAGTACTTC. This sequence encodes CATSREGVAAETQYF. The V gene is TRBV15, the J gene TRBJ2-7; D is possibly TRBD1 or TRBD2 (5 bases each). Gene TRBJ2-5 matches the end of the DNA better, so the J call may be wrong. Per germline, CDR1 LNHNV and CDR2 YYDKDF (reference sequence). The CDR3 extends over 15 amino acids.

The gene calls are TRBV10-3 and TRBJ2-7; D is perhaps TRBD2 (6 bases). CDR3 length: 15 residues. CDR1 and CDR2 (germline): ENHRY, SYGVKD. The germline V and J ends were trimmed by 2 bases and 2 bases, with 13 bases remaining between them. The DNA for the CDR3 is TGTGCCATCAGTGAGGAGGAGGGTTGGGCCTACGAGCAGTACTTC. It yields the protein CAISEEEGWAYEQYF.

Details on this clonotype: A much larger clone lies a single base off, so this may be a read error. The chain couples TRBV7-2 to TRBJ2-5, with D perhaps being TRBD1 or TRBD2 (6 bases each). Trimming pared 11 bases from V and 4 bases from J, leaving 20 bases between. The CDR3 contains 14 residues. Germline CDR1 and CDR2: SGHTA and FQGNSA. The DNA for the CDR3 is TGTGCCTCCACCTCGGGGGCCTGGGCAGAGACCCAGTACTTC. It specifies CASTSGAWAETQYF.

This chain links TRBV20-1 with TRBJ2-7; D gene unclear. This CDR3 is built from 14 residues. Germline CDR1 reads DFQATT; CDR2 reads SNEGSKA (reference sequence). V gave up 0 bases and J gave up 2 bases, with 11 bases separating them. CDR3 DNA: TGCAGTGCTAGAGATCAGGCCGCTACCTACGAGCAGTACTTC. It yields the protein CSARDQAATYEQYF.

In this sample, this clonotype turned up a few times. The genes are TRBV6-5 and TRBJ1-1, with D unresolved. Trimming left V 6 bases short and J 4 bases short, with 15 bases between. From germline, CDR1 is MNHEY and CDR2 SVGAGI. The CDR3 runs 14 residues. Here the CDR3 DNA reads TGTGCCAGCAGCCCCACCGGGAGCGGCACTGAAGCTTTCTTT. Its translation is CASSPTGSGTEAFF.